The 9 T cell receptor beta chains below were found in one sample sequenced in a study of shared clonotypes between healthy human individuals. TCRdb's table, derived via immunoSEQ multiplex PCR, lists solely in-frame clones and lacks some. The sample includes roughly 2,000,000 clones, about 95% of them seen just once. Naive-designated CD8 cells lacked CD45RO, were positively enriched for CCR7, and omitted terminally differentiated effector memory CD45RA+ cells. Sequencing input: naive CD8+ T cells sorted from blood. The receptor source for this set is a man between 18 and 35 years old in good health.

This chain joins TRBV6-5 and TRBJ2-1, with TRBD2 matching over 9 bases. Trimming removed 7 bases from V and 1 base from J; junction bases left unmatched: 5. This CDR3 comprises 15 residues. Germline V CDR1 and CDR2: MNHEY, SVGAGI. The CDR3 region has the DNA TGTGCCAGCACCTATAGCGGGAGTTCCTACAATGAGCAGTTCTTC. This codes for CASTYSGSSYNEQFF.

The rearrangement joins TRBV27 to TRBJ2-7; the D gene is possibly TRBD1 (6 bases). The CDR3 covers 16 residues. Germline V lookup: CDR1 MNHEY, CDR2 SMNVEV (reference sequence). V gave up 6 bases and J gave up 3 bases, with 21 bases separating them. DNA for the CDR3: TGTGCCAGCAGCCCATACCTGGCAGGGGCCGGCTACGAGCAGTACTTC. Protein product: CASSPYLAGAGYEQYF.

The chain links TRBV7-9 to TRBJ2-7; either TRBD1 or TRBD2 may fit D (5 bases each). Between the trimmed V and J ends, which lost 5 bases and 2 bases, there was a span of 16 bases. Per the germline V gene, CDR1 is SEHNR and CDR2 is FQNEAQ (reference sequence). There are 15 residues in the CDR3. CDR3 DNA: TGTGCCAGCAGCCGCGAGGGGACGGGGACCTACGAGCAGTACTTC. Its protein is CASSREGTGTYEQYF. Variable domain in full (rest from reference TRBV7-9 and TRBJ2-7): DTGVSQNPRHKITKRGQNVTFRCDPISEHNRLYWYRQTLGQGPEFLTYFQNEAQLEKSRLLSDRFSAERPKGSFSTLEIQRTEQGDSAMYLCASSREGTGTYEQYFGPGTRLTVT.

CDR3 DNA: TGTGCCAGTAGTCCCTGGGGTCCTCAGCCCCAGCATTTT. Translation gives CASSPWGPQPQHF. The V and J genes are TRBV19 and TRBJ1-5, with D unclear. The V gene lost 5 bases and the J gene lost 6 bases, with 11 bases spanning the gap. The CDR3 spans 13 residues. From germline, CDR1 is LNHDA and CDR2 SQIVND (reference sequence).

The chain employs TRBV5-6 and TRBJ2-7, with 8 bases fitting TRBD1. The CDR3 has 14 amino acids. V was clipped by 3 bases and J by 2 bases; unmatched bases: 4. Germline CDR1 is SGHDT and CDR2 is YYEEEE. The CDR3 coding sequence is TGTGCCAGCAGCTCGGGACAGGTCCCCTACGAGCAGTACTTC. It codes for CASSSGQVPYEQYF.

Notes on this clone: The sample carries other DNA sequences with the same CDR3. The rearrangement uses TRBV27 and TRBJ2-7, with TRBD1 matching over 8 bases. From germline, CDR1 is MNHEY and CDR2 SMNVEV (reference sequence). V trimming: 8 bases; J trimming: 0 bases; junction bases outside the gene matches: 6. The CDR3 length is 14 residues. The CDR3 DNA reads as TGTGCCAGCTCTTGGACAGGGAGCTCCTACGAGCAGTACTTC. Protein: CASSWTGSSYEQYF.

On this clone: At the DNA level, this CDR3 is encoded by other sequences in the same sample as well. The CDR3 DNA is TGTGCCAGCAGCTTCAACTATGGCTACACCTTC. This sequence encodes CASSFNYGYTF. This chain links TRBV5-6 with TRBJ1-2; D unclear. Germline values: CDR1 SGHDT, CDR2 YYEEEE. Trimming cost V 2 bases and J 2 bases, with 1 base left between them. The CDR3 consists of 11 residues.

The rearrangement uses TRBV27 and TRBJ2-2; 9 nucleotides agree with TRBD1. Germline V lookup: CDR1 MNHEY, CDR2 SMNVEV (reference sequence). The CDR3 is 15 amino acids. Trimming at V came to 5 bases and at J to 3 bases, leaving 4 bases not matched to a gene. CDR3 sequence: CASSLWTGDTGELFF. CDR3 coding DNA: TGTGCCAGCAGTCTTTGGACAGGGGACACCGGGGAGCTGTTTTTT.

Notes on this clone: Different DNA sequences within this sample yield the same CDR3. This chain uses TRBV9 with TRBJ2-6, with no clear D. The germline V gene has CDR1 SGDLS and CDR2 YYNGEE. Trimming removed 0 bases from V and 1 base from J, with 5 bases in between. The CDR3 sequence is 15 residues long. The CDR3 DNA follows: TGTGCCAGCAGCGTAGGGCAATCTGGGGCCAACGTCCTGACTTTC. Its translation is CASSVGQSGANVLTF. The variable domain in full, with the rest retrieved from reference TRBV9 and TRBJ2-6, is DSGVTQTPKHLITATGQRVTLRCSPRSGDLSVYWYQQSLDQGLQFLIQYYNGEERAKGNILERFSAQQFPDLHSELNLSSLELGDSALYFCASSVGQSGANVLTFGAGSRLTVL.